Listed below are T cell receptor beta chains from one sample, sequenced in a study of T cell clonotyping in hematopoietic cell transplantation. Profiling relied on immunoSEQ multiplex PCR, and the TCRdb table lists in-frame clones only, not all of them. The data show 15,000 to 20,000 clones, with more than 60% seen just once and approximately 14% held by the top ten. Material for sequencing was peripheral blood mononuclear cells. The receptors were gathered from a man between 60 and 75 years old in good health. Some clones in this sample may be carry-over from other donors' samples. Each CDR3 is given with its conserved first and last residue. Each record gives: V gene, J gene, CDR3 protein.

TRBV6-5,TRBJ1-1,CASSYPKTGQAFF
TRBV19,TRBJ1-6,CASSIAQSNSPLHF
TRBV4-2,TRBJ1-4,CASSQVVTNEKLFF
TRBV4-3,TRBJ2-6,CASSQGRFTGLYSGANVLTF
TRBV4-2,TRBJ1-1,CASSQEGQGNTEAFF
TRBV15,TRBJ2-1,CATSRETGVRDEQFF
TRBV4-1,TRBJ2-7,CASSQFPGGDEQYF
TRBV19,TRBJ1-5,CATNTGVEDQPQHF
TRBV5-1,TRBJ2-5,CASSSTSGETQYF
TRBV19,TRBJ2-5,CASSIASQGWETQYF
TRBV5-4,TRBJ2-7,CASSLGGVAASYEQYF
TRBV5-6,TRBJ1-3,CASSLYTMSSGNTIYF
TRBV2,TRBJ2-5,CASTGTTQETQYF
TRBV7-8,TRBJ2-1,CASSLVGTYNEQFF
TRBV5-6,TRBJ2-2,CASSWSSGEPFF
TRBV18,TRBJ2-1,CASSKGRRDHYNEQFF
TRBV28,TRBJ2-7,CASSSRSLYEQYF
TRBV19,TRBJ2-1,CASSIGGEQFF